This T cell receptor beta chain derives from a study of T-cell memory formation after mild COVID-19 (dated by TCRdb to the early 2020s). For the study in its entirety: TCR sequence clusters from the two donors were largely donor specific. In a couple of donors, T-cell clones that expanded and contracted after mild COVID-19 were followed by sequencing TCRalpha and TCRbeta repertoires longitudinally. The cohort comprised two young, previously healthy adult volunteers, one female and one male. General conclusions and limits of the study: The second-wave clones that peaked on day 37 were not confirmed to be SARS-CoV-2 specific. Some responding clones were found in pre-infection memory, which suggests that pre-existing cross-reactive memory T cells took part in the SARS-CoV-2 response. Contracting CD4+ clones were found mainly in CM and EM memory subsets, while CD8+ clones were enriched in EMRA. The study covered only a couple of mild cases, and larger cohorts including severe cases with pre-infection samples were considered necessary. Clones contracting from day 15 to 85 had balanced CD4/CD8 phenotypes, while a second wave expanding from day 15 to 37 was biased towards CD4+.

Ficoll-Paque density gradient centrifugation was used to isolate PBMCs. V and J are truncated by 7 bases and 0 bases respectively, leaving an intervening sequence of 10 bases. The CDR3 runs 15 residues from the cysteine to the phenylalanine. The only DNA kept is the CDR3, 45 bases in frame from the first base. The germline V gene encodes CDR1 MDHEN and CDR2 SYDVKM. The data were produced on an Illumina NovaSeq 6000. Using 5'RACE with constant-segment primers, TCRalpha and TCRbeta cDNA libraries were constructed, with sample barcodes and unique molecular identifiers added in the process. Trizol reagent was used to extract RNA from every sample. The libraries were amplified in two PCR steps, and the second step added a second sample barcode and Illumina TruSeq adapters. The libraries were sequenced on an Illumina NovaSeq using 2 x 150 bp paired-end reads. The paper's data handling went like this. Demultiplexing of reads and collapsing into UMI-guided consensus sequences were performed with migec v1.2.7. Using mixcr v2.1.11, UMI consensuses were aligned to TRA and TRB V and J templates and then assembled into clonotypes. Expanded or contracted clonotypes were those called significant by both edgeR and NoisET, with noise models trained on biological replicates. For edgeR calls, the cutoffs were a false discovery rate-adjusted p below 0.01 and a log2 fold-change threshold of 1. As an exploratory analysis of dynamics, max-normalized trajectories of the 1000 most abundant clonotypes were examined with PCA combined with hierarchical clustering. Each responding clone was given a CD4 or CD8 phenotype based on the CD4+ and CD8+ repertoires, which had been sequenced separately. TCRdb trimmed the raw reads at Q25, called clones with MiXCR and kept productive beta chains. CDR3 protein sequences are deduplicated, and each keeps its most common genes and DNA. The V and J calls come from TCRdb's annotation, not from the publication. The sample contains more than 450,000 distinct CDR3 sequences, 15% to 20% of them found a single time. The ten largest clones represent 12% of the sample.

With respect to this clonotype: The antigen it recognizes is unknown. No qualities accompany the bases; no much larger clone lies one base away.

The rearrangement combines TRBV28 with TRBJ2-6, with the D gene call left open. This TCR was recovered from an adult woman who had mild COVID-19 (a few samples of this study predate the infection). The sample titles of this study are shuffled in the database, so cell type and time point are left out; the donor was told from shared clones. Sample: PBMCs or a T cell subset sorted from them (not recorded which). The CDR3 reads as follows: CASKDRSSGANVLTF. Here is the DNA: TGTGCCAGCAAGGACCGAAGCTCTGGGGCCAACGTCCTGACTTTC.